This entry lists 29 T cell receptor beta chains sequenced from one sample in a study of T-cell memory formation after mild COVID-19. MiXCR, run by TCRdb on the 5' RACE reads, gives a single entry per CDR3 protein. The sample holds about 180,000 distinct CDR3 sequences; about a fifth are singletons and the top ten take 3% to 4%. The sample was PBMCs or a T cell subset sorted from them (not recorded which). Every receptor here comes from a man between 18 and 29 years old who had mild COVID-19 (a few samples of this study predate the infection). Cell type and time point are not known.

This clonotype has only a few counts. The chain links TRBV29-1 to TRBJ2-1, with D tentatively TRBD1 (5 bases). CDR3 size: 12 residues. Trimming took off 4 bases at V and 4 bases at J, with 8 bases between the two ends. Germline V gene data show CDR1 as SQVTM and CDR2 as ANQGSEA. The CDR3 reads CSVGRGYNEQFF. CDR3 nucleotides: TGCAGCGTTGGAAGGGGATACAATGAGCAGTTCTTC.

This clonotype was counted a few times. The rearrangement uses TRBV7-2 and TRBJ1-2; D ambiguous. The germline gives CDR1 SGHTA, CDR2 FQGNSA. The CDR3 consists of 12 residues. The V and J ends lost 1 base and 8 bases respectively, with 8 bases between them. The CDR3 region is CASSLVMVGYTF. The CDR3 bases are TGTGCCAGCAGCTTAGTGATGGTAGGCTACACCTTC.

The count of this clonotype is one. V and J are TRBV12-3 or TRBV12-4 and TRBJ2-2, with 9 bases matching TRBD1. V lost 6 bases to trimming and J lost 0 bases; unmatched junction nucleotides: 5. The CDR3 contains 16 residues. CDR3 nucleotides: TGTGCCAGCAGCCGGGACAGGGCCGCGAACACCGGGGAGCTGTTTTTT. It codes for CASSRDRAANTGELFF.

This clonotype occurred a few times. The chain combines TRBV19 with TRBJ1-5, with D unresolved. There are 12 residues in the CDR3. Germline V gives CDR1 LNHDA, CDR2 SQIVND (reference sequence). Between the trimmed V and J ends, which lost 5 bases and 7 bases, there was a span of 9 bases. The CDR3 bases are TGTGCCAGTAGTCCAGACCGGCAGCCCCAGCATTTT. This translates into CASSPDRQPQHF.

The chain links TRBV5-1 to TRBJ2-1, with unresolved D. This CDR3 is built from 14 residues. The V gene's germline CDR1 is SGHRS and CDR2 YFSETQ. Trimming took off 0 bases at V and 10 bases at J, with 14 bases between the two ends. The CDR3 loop reads CASSLGRTNEEQFF. CDR3 DNA: TGCGCCAGCAGCTTGGGCCGGACGAATGAGGAGCAGTTCTTC.

The V call is TRBV3-1, the J call TRBJ2-2; possible D gene TRBD1, 6 bases. This CDR3 contains 16 residues. Germline values: CDR1 LGHDT, CDR2 YNNKEL (reference sequence). V was shortened by 4 bases and J by 6 bases, with 18 bases between the two germline ends. The CDR3 DNA reads as TGTGCCAGCAGCCGAGAAAAGCAGGGGAAACCCGGGGAGCTGTTTTTT. It is translated as CASSREKQGKPGELFF.

This rearrangement joins TRBV7-2 to TRBJ2-5; D is possibly TRBD2 (5 bases). Germline assignment: CDR1 SGHTA and CDR2 FQGNSA. The V gene lost 2 bases and the J gene lost 5 bases, with 12 bases spanning the gap. There are 14 residues in the CDR3. The CDR3 nucleotides are TGTGCCAGCAGCTTATATGTGGCTAGCGAGACCCAGTACTTC. Translation: CASSLYVASETQYF.

The chain is built from TRBV5-1 and TRBJ1-1; unclear D gene. Trimming left V 3 bases short and J 3 bases short, with 12 bases between. Germline V lookup: CDR1 SGHRS, CDR2 YFSETQ. There are 14 residues in the CDR3. This CDR3 is CASSSAGRDTEAFF. CDR3 bases: TGCGCCAGCAGCTCAGCAGGTAGGGACACTGAAGCTTTCTTT.

There are many counts of this clonotype. J is TRBJ1-1 and V is TRBV6-6; D not resolved. The CDR3 totals 10 residues. Deletions cut 6 bases from V and 7 bases from J, with 6 bases between. Per the germline V gene, CDR1 is MNHNY and CDR2 is SVGAGI (reference sequence). CDR3 sequence (DNA): TGTGCCAGCAGAGTAGGTGAAGCTTTCTTT. It encodes CASRVGEAFF.

This clonotype has a handful of counts. This chain links TRBV14 with TRBJ2-5; D possibly corresponds to TRBD2 (5 bases). The CDR3 has 13 amino acids. Germline V gives CDR1 SGHDN, CDR2 FVKESK. The V end lost 4 bases, the J end lost 5 bases, and 11 bases lay between the germline ends. CDR3 region: CASSPDGGETQYF. For the CDR3, the DNA is TGTGCCAGCAGCCCAGATGGAGGCGAGACCCAGTACTTC.

V and J are TRBV20-1 and TRBJ1-5; D might be TRBD1 (5 bases). There are 16 residues in the CDR3. Trimming pared 3 bases from V and 0 bases from J, leaving 15 bases between. Germline CDR1 reads DFQATT; CDR2 reads SNEGSKA (reference sequence). Here the CDR3 reads CSASTPRGGSNQPQHF. As DNA, the CDR3 is TGCAGTGCTAGCACACCTCGCGGGGGTAGCAATCAGCCCCAGCATTTT.

Many counts were recorded for this clonotype. This chain uses TRBV5-1 with TRBJ1-1, with no clear D. Trimming took 4 bases from V and 0 from J, leaving 13 bases between them. The CDR3 contains 15 residues. Looked up from germline, CDR1 is SGHRS and CDR2 is YFSETQ. CDR3 nucleotide sequence: TGCGCCAGCAGCCCGATGACAATAATGAACACTGAAGCTTTCTTT. It translates to CASSPMTIMNTEAFF.

J is TRBJ2-3 and V is TRBV6-5; tentative D call: TRBD1 (6 bases). The CDR3 is 15 amino acids. CDR1 and CDR2 (germline): MNHEY, SVGAGI. V lost 6 bases, J lost 1 base, and 14 bases lay in between. The CDR3 bases are TGTGCCAGCAGATCGATGGGGGCCGGCACAGATACGCAGTATTTT. Its translation: CASRSMGAGTDTQYF.

The chain recombines TRBV7-2 with TRBJ2-1, with 11 bases fitting TRBD1. V lost 5 bases, J lost 9 bases, and 6 bases stayed unmatched. Germline CDR1 is SGHTA and CDR2 is FQGNSA. The CDR3 is made up of 14 amino acids. CDR3 nucleotide sequence: TGTGCCAGCAGCATAGGACAGGGGGCAGGTGAGCAGTTCTTC. It specifies CASSIGQGAGEQFF. Together with reference TRBV7-2 and TRBJ2-1, the CDR3 gives the full variable domain: GAGVSQSPSNKVTEKGKDVELRCDPISGHTALYWYRQSLGQGLEFLIYFQGNSAPDKSGLPSDRFSAERTGGSVSTLTIQRTQQEDSAVYLCASSIGQGAGEQFFGPGTRLTVL.

This clonotype has more than one count but fewer than ten. The chain combines TRBV2 with TRBJ2-7; a possible D gene is TRBD2 (6 bases). V lost 6 bases to trimming and J lost 2 bases, with 14 bases between them. The CDR3 contains 14 residues. Germline CDR1 and CDR2: SNHLY and FYNNEI. DNA for the CDR3: TGTGCCAGCAGGGCGCGGGACTCAGCCTACGAGCAGTACTTC. Translation: CASRARDSAYEQYF.

In this sample, this clonotype turned up a few times. J is TRBJ2-5 and V is TRBV6-5, with D unresolved. V lost 2 bases and J 5 bases, leaving 9 bases between the germline ends. Germline loops: CDR1 MNHEY, CDR2 SVGAGI. The CDR3 contains 13 residues. CDR3 region: CASSYDTAETQYF. DNA of the CDR3: TGTGCCAGCAGTTACGATACGGCGGAGACCCAGTACTTC.

The chain combines TRBV20-1 with TRBJ2-5, with TRBD2 matching 11 bases. The CDR3 covers 15 residues. Germline CDR1 DFQATT, CDR2 SNEGSKA (reference sequence). The V segment lost 1 base and the J segment 3 bases; nucleotides outside the gene matches: 4. In nucleotides, the CDR3 is TGCAGTGCTAGAGTCCTGACTAGCGGGGAAGAGACCCAGTACTTC. Translation: CSARVLTSGEETQYF.

The rearrangement joins TRBV9 to TRBJ1-5; no clear D. Trimming cost V 2 bases and J 10 bases, with 7 bases left between them. CDR1 is SGDLS, CDR2 YYNGEE, per germline. The CDR3 runs to 11 residues. For the CDR3, the DNA is TGTGCCAGCAGCGTCCTTCAACCCCAGCATTTT. This encodes CASSVLQPQHF.

This clonotype showed up just a few times. The chain is built from TRBV6-2 or TRBV6-3 and TRBJ2-1, with 9 positions matching TRBD2. Germline assignment: CDR1 MNHEY and CDR2 SVGEGT. CDR3 length: 17 residues. V shed 0 bases, J shed 6 bases, and the junction held 9 bases outside the gene matches. The CDR3 nucleotides are TGTGCCAGCAGTTACTCGATCTTAGCGGGGGTCCCCAATGAGCAGTTCTTC. Amino acids: CASSYSILAGVPNEQFF.

The chain links TRBV20-1 to TRBJ1-1; possible D gene TRBD1, 6 bases. The germline V and J ends were trimmed by 6 bases and 1 base, with 18 bases remaining between them. There are 15 residues in the CDR3. Germline V gene lookup returns CDR1 DFQATT and CDR2 SNEGSKA (reference sequence). The CDR3 region has the DNA TGCAGTGCAGGGGGGCGGGGAAGAGGGAACACTGAAGCTTTCTTT. Its protein product is CSAGGRGRGNTEAFF.

The rearrangement links TRBV5-1 to TRBJ2-5; D remains unclear. The CDR3 loop spans 14 amino acids. The V gene's germline CDR1 is SGHRS and CDR2 YFSETQ. Deletions cut 4 bases from V and 5 bases from J, with 15 bases between. The CDR3 region is CASSAGLMGETQYF. The CDR3 DNA is TGCGCCAGCAGCGCCGGCCTCATGGGGGAGACCCAGTACTTC.

This clonotype was seen more than once but under ten times. The chain carries TRBV6-2 or TRBV6-3 and TRBJ2-3; 8 nucleotides agree with TRBD2. Trimming removed 8 bases from V and 2 bases from J; junction bases left unmatched: 12. The CDR3 totals 16 residues. Germline assignment: CDR1 MNHEY and CDR2 SVGEGT. In nucleotides, the CDR3 is TGTGCCAGCTGCCAACCAGCGGGGGCCTTCACAGATACGCAGTATTTT. This codes for CASCQPAGAFTDTQYF.

This clonotype was seen a few times. This chain joins TRBV20-1 and TRBJ2-7; TRBD2 agrees at 8 bases. The CDR3 has 14 residues. The germline V gene encodes CDR1 DFQATT and CDR2 SNEGSKA (reference sequence). V shed 7 bases, J shed 7 bases, and the junction held 15 bases outside the gene matches. For the CDR3, the DNA is TGCAGTGTCGAAGGTCGGGGGGGCGGTTGGGAGCAGTACGTC. Protein: CSVEGRGGGWEQYV.

The rearrangement links TRBV7-3 to TRBJ2-6; D may match TRBD1 or TRBD2 (5 bases each). Germline loops: CDR1 SGHTA, CDR2 FQGTGA. The CDR3 is made up of 15 amino acids. Between the trimmed V and J ends, which lost 2 bases and 3 bases, there was a span of 8 bases. The chain's CDR3 is CASSLRGVGANVLTF. The CDR3 DNA is TGTGCCAGCAGCTTACGAGGGGTTGGGGCCAACGTCCTGACTTTC.

A few counts support this clonotype. This chain links TRBV5-1 with TRBJ1-4, with D maybe TRBD1 (6 bases). Germline V gene sequence: CDR1 SGHRS, CDR2 YFSETQ. V was shortened by 6 bases and J by 6 bases, with 15 bases between the two germline ends. This CDR3 has 14 amino acids. As DNA, the CDR3 is TGCGCCAGCAAGGTTGGGGGGGCGGATGAAAAACTGTTTTTT. The encoded protein is CASKVGGADEKLFF. Combining the CDR3 with reference TRBV5-1 and TRBJ1-4 gives the whole variable domain KAGVTQTPRYLIKTRGQQVTLSCSPISGHRSVSWYQQTPGQGLQFLFEYFSETQRNKGNFPGRFSGRQFSNSRSEMNVSTLELGDSALYLCASKVGGADEKLFFGSGTQLSVL.

The rearrangement uses TRBV9 and TRBJ2-5; no clear D gene. The CDR3 covers 13 residues. The V end was cut by 2 bases, the J end by 5 bases, with 10 bases between. CDR1 is SGDLS, CDR2 YYNGEE, per germline. The CDR3 protein is CASSVRSAETQYF. CDR3 sequence (DNA): TGTGCCAGCAGCGTCAGAAGCGCGGAGACCCAGTACTTC.

This clonotype was detected a few times. The CDR3 coding sequence is TGTGCCAGCAGCCAAGCTGGGGGGGCAAGCTCCTACAATGAGCAGTTCTTC. The encoded protein is CASSQAGGASSYNEQFF. V usage is TRBV4-2 and J usage is TRBJ2-1; tentative D call: TRBD2 (7 bases). The CDR3 extends over 17 amino acids. Trimming removed 1 base from V and 0 bases from J, with 13 bases in between. Germline V gene lookup returns CDR1 LGHNA and CDR2 YNFKEQ.

The chain links TRBV5-1 to TRBJ2-2; TRBD2 might be the D (6 bases). The CDR3 consists of 16 residues. The V end lost 1 base, the J end lost 0 bases, and 10 bases lay between the germline ends. The germline V gene has CDR1 SGHRS and CDR2 YFSETQ. The DNA of the CDR3 is TGCGCCAGCAGCTTGTTGTCGGGGGCGAACACCGGGGAGCTGTTTTTT. Amino acid sequence: CASSLLSGANTGELFF. The full variable domain, its missing parts supplied by reference TRBV5-1 and TRBJ2-2, is KAGVTQTPRYLIKTRGQQVTLSCSPISGHRSVSWYQQTPGQGLQFLFEYFSETQRNKGNFPGRFSGRQFSNSRSEMNVSTLELGDSALYLCASSLLSGANTGELFFGEGSRLTVL.

In regard to this clonotype: Sequence at one end of the junction differs from germline and may be a read error. The chain combines TRBV28 with TRBJ1-1, with D perhaps TRBD1 (6 bases). Germline V gene lookup returns CDR1 MDHEN and CDR2 SYDVKM. CDR3 length equals 14 residues. CDR3 sequence (DNA): TGTGCCAGCAGTTACCCCGGACAGCAACTTGAAGCCTTCTTT. This translates into CASSYPGQQLEAFF.